In this sample, the clone carrying this TCR beta chain turned up many times. The antigen is undetermined. This entry belongs to a study of T cell repertoires in cytomegalovirus infection. Whole-study context: Public TCR beta signatures marked donors with CMV infection and the matching HLA.

TCRdb re-derived calls from the reads in MiXCR, one entry per CDR3 protein. The table lists a few hundred thousand distinct CDR3 sequences, roughly 16% of them singletons. Study observations and caveats: HLA-C-restricted CMV clonotypes gave the most frequent clonotype in two of eight donors. Identification of carriers of CMV plus the relevant HLA was achieved through cumulative public TCR beta family frequency.

This clonotype was obtained from a human donor in good health (CMV status not recorded). Some clones in this sample may be carry-over from other donors' samples. The sequencing input was PBMCs.

The CDR3 coding sequence is TGCGCCAGCAGCCAAGCCTCACAGGGGGCGCGCACTGAAGCTTTCTTT. This sequence encodes CASSQASQGARTEAFF. The chain couples TRBV4-1 to TRBJ1-1; 9 bases are shared with TRBD1. The junction had 7 bases not matched to a gene; V was cut back by 1 base and J by 4 bases. CDR3 length: 16 amino acids. CDR1 and CDR2 from the germline V gene are MGHRA and YSYEKL.